The next 27 T cell receptor beta chains were all read from a single sample in a study of monozygotic twins with inflammatory bowel disease. With the 5' RACE reads reprocessed, TCRdb shows one record per CDR3 protein and no DNA. The sample table includes 400,000 or so distinct CDR3 sequences. Sequencing was performed on blood. The receptors were gathered from a human donor with ulcerative colitis or Crohn's disease, or a healthy co-twin of an affected twin (not recorded which).

V usage is TRBV5-1 and J usage is TRBJ2-7; TCRdb picks TRBD2, but there is no DNA to check that call. CDR1 and CDR2 from the germline V gene are SGHRS and YFSETQ. CDR3 length: 14 residues. The CDR3 is CASSRREARDEQYF.

The J gene is TRBJ2-7, the V gene TRBV6-1; TCRdb indicates TRBD1, and absent DNA this call remains unverified. The CDR3 covers 16 residues. Germline V lookup: CDR1 MNHNS, CDR2 SASEGT. CDR3 sequence: CASSEPGQQVPYEQYF.

V is TRBV20-1 and J is TRBJ2-1. CDR1 is DFQATT, CDR2 SNEGSKA, per germline (reference sequence). The CDR3 extends over 11 amino acids. The CDR3 loop reads CSARRMNEQFF.

V is TRBV21-1 and J is TRBJ2-4; TCRdb indicates TRBD1, and absent DNA this call remains unverified. TRBV21-1 is recorded as a pseudogene. The CDR3 is made up of 15 amino acids. CDR3 residues: CASSKTVNRKNIQYF.

The V and J genes are TRBV12-3 or TRBV12-4 and TRBJ2-5; the D gene TCRdb calls, TRBD2, cannot be checked with no DNA. The CDR3 consists of 15 residues. This chain's CDR3 is CASSLGTVGRETQYF.

The J gene is TRBJ2-7, the V gene TRBV29-1; TCRdb designates TRBD1, a call that cannot be tested without DNA. The V gene's germline CDR1 is SQVTM and CDR2 ANQGSEA. The CDR3 spans 12 residues. The CDR3 sequence is CSVAQATNEQYF.

J is TRBJ2-7 and V is TRBV5-1; TCRdb returns TRBD1, unconfirmable since there is no DNA. Germline assignment: CDR1 SGHRS and CDR2 YFSETQ. The CDR3 has 14 residues. CDR3 sequence: CASSQTGQKYEQYF.

The chain carries TRBV7-9 and TRBJ1-6; absent DNA, TCRdb's TRBD1 call cannot be checked. CDR1 and CDR2 (germline): SEHNR, FQNEAQ (reference sequence). The CDR3 runs to 15 residues. CDR3: CASSFADRSGSPLHF.

The chain is built from TRBV7-2 and TRBJ1-6; as DNA is missing, the TRBD1 call by TCRdb cannot be tested. The V gene's germline CDR1 is SGHTA and CDR2 FQGNSA. This CDR3 is built from 17 residues. The CDR3 loop reads CASSHYRGPQGGSPLHF.

The chain has TRBV12-3 or TRBV12-4 and TRBJ1-5. The CDR3 consists of 12 residues. This chain's CDR3 is CASSPTLRPQHF.

This chain joins TRBV7-3 and TRBJ2-3; the TCRdb call, TRBD2, lacks DNA for checking. This CDR3 comprises 14 residues. Looked up from germline, CDR1 is SGHTA and CDR2 is FQGTGA. The CDR3 is CASSLLGGTDTQYF.

The chain carries TRBV12-5 and TRBJ2-1; TCRdb names TRBD1, which stays unverified in the absence of DNA. The CDR3 totals 15 residues. Germline CDR1 and CDR2: LGHNT and FRNRAP. CDR3 loop: CASAPGGGLGNEQFF.

The chain carries TRBV19 and TRBJ2-5; TCRdb's assignment of TRBD1 cannot be checked, as there is no DNA. This CDR3 is 15 amino acids long. Germline CDR1 LNHDA, CDR2 SQIVND (reference sequence). The CDR3 is CASKGGQGNQETQYF.

This chain joins TRBV3-1 and TRBJ1-6; TCRdb proposes TRBD1, but this gene call is untestable without DNA. Per the germline V gene, CDR1 is LGHDT and CDR2 is YNNKEL (reference sequence). The CDR3 is made up of 16 amino acids. The CDR3 spells CASSQDGGPGNSPLHF.

CDR3 sequence reads: CASRKTGGNYGYTF. The chain joins TRBV6-1 to TRBJ1-2; TCRdb returns TRBD1, unconfirmable since there is no DNA. The CDR3 is 14 amino acids. Germline loops: CDR1 MNHNS, CDR2 SASEGT.

This chain uses TRBV20-1 with TRBJ1-2; TCRdb outputs TRBD1, but without DNA this stays unchecked. Germline CDR1 and CDR2: DFQATT and SNEGSKA (reference sequence). This CDR3 region has 12 residues. CDR3 protein: CSAPGQAYGYTF.

The V and J genes are TRBV5-6 and TRBJ2-7; the D gene TCRdb calls, TRBD1, cannot be checked with no DNA. Looked up from germline, CDR1 is SGHDT and CDR2 is YYEEEE. The CDR3 runs 14 residues. The CDR3: CASSRRDRDHEQYF.

This rearrangement joins TRBV5-6 to TRBJ1-1. Per germline, CDR1 SGHDT and CDR2 YYEEEE. CDR3 length: 15 residues. CDR3 sequence: CASSFEQLMNTEAFF. Based on the CDR3 plus reference TRBV5-6 and TRBJ1-1, the full variable domain is DAGVTQSPTHLIKTRGQQVTLRCSPKSGHDTVSWYQQALGQGPQFIFQYYEEEERQRGNFPDRFSGHQFPNYSSELNVNALLLGDSALYLCASSFEQLMNTEAFFGQGTRLTVV.

The rearrangement links TRBV7-6 to TRBJ2-3; TCRdb's D call, TRBD1, is unchecked because there is no DNA. Germline lookup yields CDR1 SGHVS and CDR2 FNYEAQ. This CDR3 spans 15 amino acids. CDR3: CASTRTGGVTDTQYF.

The CDR3 loop is CASSWSARTGELFF. The rearrangement joins TRBV28 to TRBJ2-2. The V gene's germline CDR1 is MDHEN and CDR2 SYDVKM. The CDR3 contains 14 residues. The whole variable domain, remainder taken from reference TRBV28 and TRBJ2-2, is DVKVTQSSRYLVKRTGEKVFLECVQDMDHENMFWYRQDPGLGLRLIYFSYDVKMKEKGDIPEGYSVSREKKERFSLILESASTNQTSMYLCASSWSARTGELFFGEGSRLTVL.

The chain links TRBV2 to TRBJ2-1; the D call from TCRdb, TRBD1, cannot be confirmed without DNA. CDR1 and CDR2 from the germline V gene are SNHLY and FYNNEI. This CDR3 is built from 11 residues. CDR3 sequence reads: CATAGYNEQFF.

The chain links TRBV6-5 to TRBJ1-1; TCRdb calls TRBD1, which cannot be checked without DNA. This CDR3 spans 14 amino acids. Germline V lookup: CDR1 MNHEY, CDR2 SVGAGI. The CDR3 sequence is CASSSQGFNTEAFF.

The rearrangement joins TRBV7-2 to TRBJ2-2. The CDR3 is made up of 14 amino acids. CDR1 SGHTA and CDR2 FQGNSA come from the germline V gene. CDR3 in amino acids: CASSVTANTGELFF.

The V call is TRBV4-1, the J call TRBJ1-1; the D gene TCRdb calls, TRBD1, cannot be checked with no DNA. This CDR3 is built from 16 residues. In germline, CDR1 is MGHRA, CDR2 YSYEKL. The CDR3 spells CASSQPQGGRGPEAFF.

The V gene is TRBV12-3 or TRBV12-4, the J gene TRBJ2-3. The CDR3 is 14 residues long. CDR3 in amino acids: CASSSEKRTDTQYF.

The chain joins TRBV5-1 to TRBJ2-2; the TCRdb D gene call, TRBD2, has no DNA to confirm it. This CDR3 comprises 16 residues. Germline loops: CDR1 SGHRS, CDR2 YFSETQ. The CDR3 sequence is CASSLQGTANTGELFF.

The V gene is TRBV19, the J gene TRBJ1-5. The CDR3 runs 13 residues. Germline V gene lookup returns CDR1 LNHDA and CDR2 SQIVND (reference sequence). The CDR3 reads CASSIVPNQPQHF.